The 30 T cell receptor beta chains below come from one sample, sequenced in a study of blood T cell repertoires in COVID-19. This table comes from immunoSEQ multiplex PCR, and its TCRdb copy is limited to in-frame clones, with some not included. The sample shows about 160,000 clones, around 82% of them seen only once. Sequencing used peripheral blood. All receptors derive from a woman between 35 and 50 years old with COVID-19, enrolled during active disease.

This clone was counted a single time. CDR3 DNA: TGTGCCAGCAGTGGCAGCGGGAGTTCCTACGAGCAGTACTTC. Translated, it gives CASSGSGSSYEQYF. The chain has TRBV6-6 and TRBJ2-7; 8 bases line up with TRBD2. Germline CDR1 reads MNHNY; CDR2 reads SVGAGI (reference sequence). Losses at the gene ends were 5 bases for V and 1 base for J; bases not matched to a gene: 4. This CDR3 spans 14 amino acids.

The V call is TRBV12-5, the J call TRBJ1-3; TRBD1 agrees at 9 bases. J lost 2 bases, V lost 7 bases, and 6 bases had no gene match. Germline V CDR1 and CDR2: LGHNT, FRNRAP. The CDR3 has 15 amino acids. The CDR3: CASAIGTGPGNTIYF. The CDR3 region has the DNA TGTGCTAGTGCCATTGGGACAGGGCCTGGAAACACCATATATTTT.

The chain carries TRBV6-5 and TRBJ2-3; 9 bases line up with TRBD1. The germline CDR1 and CDR2 sequences are MNHEY and SVGAGI. This CDR3 contains 13 residues. The trim removed 10 bases at V and 1 base at J, leaving 3 bases unmatched. The CDR3 region has the DNA TGTGCCATCCGGACAGGGGGCACAGATACGCAGTATTTT. Amino acid sequence: CAIRTGGTDTQYF.

The V call is TRBV2, the J call TRBJ2-1; D is uncertain. The germline V gene has CDR1 SNHLY and CDR2 FYNNEI. This CDR3 region has 11 residues. Trimming shortened V by 5 bases and J by 6 bases, and 5 bases separated the two germline ends. CDR3 DNA: TGTGCCAGCAGTTCTCCCAATGAGCAGTTCTTC. Amino acids: CASSSPNEQFF.

This clone was seen a few times. V is TRBV19 and J is TRBJ2-1; a weak D match, TRBD1 (5 bases). V lost 9 bases and J lost 9, with 15 bases in between. This CDR3 spans 12 amino acids. The germline V gene has CDR1 LNHDA and CDR2 SQIVND (reference sequence). The CDR3 here is CASQGPLGEQFF. The CDR3 DNA reads as TGTGCCAGCCAGGGTCCTTTGGGTGAGCAGTTCTTC. Full variable domain (rest looked up from reference TRBV19 and TRBJ2-1): DGGITQSPKYLFRKEGQNVTLSCEQNLNHDAMYWYRQDPGQGLRLIYYSQIVNDFQKGDIAEGYSVSREKKESFPLTVTSAQKNPTAFYLCASQGPLGEQFFGPGTRLTVL.

The chain has TRBV28 and TRBJ1-6; TRBD1 matches 8 bases. CDR3 length equals 15 residues. Germline V CDR1 and CDR2: MDHEN, SYDVKM. V shed 7 bases and J 6 bases; nucleotides not matched to a gene: 8. The CDR3 is CASTPGDRFNSPLHF. In DNA, the CDR3 is TGTGCCAGCACCCCTGGGGACAGGTTTAATTCACCCCTCCACTTT.

The DNA for the CDR3 is TGTGCCAGCAGTTACGGGCTTGAAGATACGCAGTATTTT. It yields the protein CASSYGLEDTQYF. The chain is built from TRBV6-5 and TRBJ2-3; D is undetermined. Trimming shortened V by 2 bases and J by 5 bases, and 8 bases separated the two germline ends. From germline, CDR1 is MNHEY and CDR2 SVGAGI. The CDR3 consists of 13 residues.

J is TRBJ1-5 and V is TRBV12-3 or TRBV12-4; possibly TRBD1 for D (6 bases). This CDR3 comprises 13 residues. V gave up 2 bases and J gave up 7 bases, with 9 bases separating them. For the CDR3, the DNA is TGTGCCAGCAGTTTACAGGGGTACCAGCCCCAGCATTTT. Protein: CASSLQGYQPQHF.

The rearrangement links TRBV3-1 (or the pseudogene TRBV3-2) to TRBJ2-1, with no clear D. This CDR3 region has 11 residues. Deletions cut 5 bases from V and 10 bases from J, with 9 bases between. Germline CDR1 reads LGHDT; CDR2 reads YNNKEL (reference sequence). This CDR3 reads CASSNFEEQFF. CDR3 sequence (DNA): TGTGCCAGCAGCAACTTCGAAGAGCAGTTCTTC.

The chain has TRBV6-5 and TRBJ1-1; D is unclear. Per the germline V gene, CDR1 is MNHEY and CDR2 is SVGAGI. V lost 6 bases to trimming and J lost 5 bases, with 10 bases between them. The CDR3 consists of 12 residues. For the CDR3, the DNA is TGTGCCAGCAGAGGAGGGATGACTGAAGCTTTCTTT. Translation gives CASRGGMTEAFF.

V usage is TRBV2 and J usage is TRBJ1-3; D gene unclear. Germline CDR1 SNHLY, CDR2 FYNNEI. With 2 bases removed from V and 0 bases from J, the gap between germline ends came to 8 bases. CDR3 size: 15 residues. CDR3 sequence (DNA): TGTGCCAGCAGTGAAATGGGGAGCTCTGGAAACACCATATATTTT. Its protein product is CASSEMGSSGNTIYF.

J is TRBJ1-6 and V is TRBV4-2, with 9 bases fitting TRBD1. Per germline, CDR1 LGHNA and CDR2 YNFKEQ. The CDR3 has 20 residues. J was trimmed by 9 bases and V by 5 bases; bases with no gene match: 23. CDR3 protein: CASSDGLKAHTGGGGSPLHF. The DNA for the CDR3 is TGTGCCAGCAGCGACGGGCTCAAGGCCCACACAGGGGGCGGGGGTTCACCCCTCCACTTT.

This chain connects TRBV7-6 to TRBJ2-3, with D maybe TRBD1 (6 bases). V shed 1 base and J shed 0 bases, with 14 bases lying between them. The CDR3 contains 17 residues. Germline CDR1 is SGHVS and CDR2 is FNYEAQ. CDR3 in amino acids: CASSLGAGTSSTDTQYF. The CDR3 nucleotides read TGTGCCAGCAGCTTAGGGGCCGGGACAAGCAGCACAGATACGCAGTATTTT.

This sequence joins TRBV28 and TRBJ2-1; TRBD2 might be the D (6 bases). The CDR3 totals 13 residues. Trimming stripped 6 bases from V and 8 bases from J, with 14 bases between. Germline values: CDR1 MDHEN, CDR2 SYDVKM. CDR3 in DNA: TGTGCCAGCAGACCCCGACTAGTAGATGAGCAGTTCTTC. Residues: CASRPRLVDEQFF.

The chain links TRBV6-1 to TRBJ1-3, with D unresolved. CDR1 is MNHNS, CDR2 SASEGT, per germline. CDR3 size: 15 residues. V gave up 1 base and J gave up 0 bases, with 7 bases separating them. In DNA form, the CDR3 reads TGTGCCAGCAGTGAAGTGGAGCCCTCTGGAAACACCATATATTTT. It codes for CASSEVEPSGNTIYF.

The chain couples TRBV5-4 to TRBJ2-7; TRBD1 agrees at 12 bases. The length of the CDR3 is 15 residues. The ends lost 6 bases at V and 4 bases at J; junction bases unmatched: 8. Germline-derived CDR1 and CDR2 are SGHNT and YYREEE (reference sequence). The CDR3 DNA follows: TGTGCCAGCACGACCGGGACAGGGGGCCGGTACGAGCAGTACTTC. This translates into CASTTGTGGRYEQYF.

The chain carries TRBV6-1 and TRBJ1-1; D perhaps matches TRBD1 (6 bases). Trimming took off 2 bases at V and 4 bases at J, with 17 bases between the two ends. The germline gives CDR1 MNHNS, CDR2 SASEGT. This CDR3 is 16 amino acids long. The CDR3 bases are TGTGCCAGCAGTGAACAGGGGAGGGCATCGGGCACTGAAGCTTTCTTT. It encodes CASSEQGRASGTEAFF.

The gene calls are TRBV6-5 and TRBJ2-1; 11 bases align to TRBD1. Looked up from germline, CDR1 is MNHEY and CDR2 is SVGAGI. This CDR3 has 15 amino acids. Losses at the gene ends were 6 bases for V and 4 bases for J; bases not matched to a gene: 5. The CDR3 coding sequence is TGTGCCAGCAGACCGGACAGGGGGCCATACAATGAGCAGTTCTTC. Encoded protein: CASRPDRGPYNEQFF.

The chain is built from TRBV2 and TRBJ2-7; perhaps TRBD1 as D (5 bases). This CDR3 is built from 13 residues. In germline, CDR1 is SNHLY, CDR2 FYNNEI. The V end lost 5 bases, the J end lost 5 bases, and 13 bases lay between the germline ends. The CDR3 here is CASSYEAGHEQYV. The CDR3 coding sequence is TGTGCCAGCAGTTACGAGGCAGGGCACGAGCAGTACGTC.

The chain has TRBV27 and TRBJ2-2; D is undetermined. Trimming removed 5 bases from V and 1 base from J, with 2 bases in between. Germline V gene data show CDR1 as MNHEY and CDR2 as SMNVEV (reference sequence). The CDR3 has 12 residues. This CDR3 is CASSQNTGELFF. CDR3 nucleotides: TGTGCCAGCAGTCAGAACACCGGGGAGCTGTTTTTT.

The CDR3 coding sequence is TGTGCCAGCAGTTCTGATGAGTCCAAAAACATTCAGTACTTC. Translated: CASSSDESKNIQYF. The V gene is TRBV2, the J gene TRBJ2-4, with D uncertain. Trimming shortened V by 5 bases and J by 2 bases, and 10 bases separated the two germline ends. The germline V gene encodes CDR1 SNHLY and CDR2 FYNNEI. The CDR3 is 14 residues long.

The V call is TRBV7-9, the J call TRBJ2-2; perhaps TRBD1 as D (6 bases). The V gene lost 1 base and the J gene lost 0 bases, with 9 bases spanning the gap. Germline V lookup: CDR1 SEHNR, CDR2 FQNEAQ (reference sequence). The CDR3 sequence is 16 residues long. CDR3 amino acids: CASSLGHRANTGELFF. Here the CDR3 DNA reads TGTGCCAGCAGCTTAGGGCACAGGGCGAACACCGGGGAGCTGTTTTTT.

Here the CDR3 DNA reads TGCGCCAGCAGTGCGACAGTGGGGGAGCTGTTTTTT. Its protein product is CASSATVGELFF. J is TRBJ2-2 and V is TRBV10-2, with a tentative D call TRBD1 (5 bases). This CDR3 comprises 12 residues. In germline, CDR1 is WSHSY, CDR2 SAAADI. The germline V and J ends were trimmed by 4 bases and 8 bases, with 8 bases remaining between them.

This sequence joins TRBV7-8 and TRBJ2-1; D is perhaps TRBD2 (5 bases). Germline V gene sequence: CDR1 SGHVS, CDR2 FQNEAQ. Trimming shortened V by 0 bases and J by 5 bases, and 17 bases separated the two germline ends. The CDR3 totals 17 residues. DNA for the CDR3: TGTGCCAGCAGCTTAGCAGCCCCGGTTCTAGCTAACAATGAGCAGTTCTTC. Amino acids: CASSLAAPVLANNEQFF.

This chain links TRBV27 with TRBJ2-1; no firm D call. The CDR3 has 16 residues. V lost 4 bases and J lost 2, with 15 bases in between. Germline CDR1 MNHEY, CDR2 SMNVEV (reference sequence). The DNA for the CDR3 is TGTGCCAGCAGTTCGGCGTGGGCCCGGACCTACAATGAGCAGTTCTTC. Protein sequence: CASSSAWARTYNEQFF.

In its sample, this clone was seen once. V usage is TRBV9 and J usage is TRBJ2-1; perhaps TRBD2 as D (5 bases). The CDR3 has 15 residues. CDR1 is SGDLS, CDR2 YYNGEE, per germline. The V end lost 3 bases, the J end lost 3 bases, and 13 bases lay between the germline ends. CDR3 sequence: CASSDQGGDYNEQFF. CDR3 nucleotides: TGTGCCAGCAGCGATCAAGGAGGCGACTACAATGAGCAGTTCTTC.

CDR3 bases: TGTGCCAGCAGCTTAGTGGGAGGGGGAAACATTCAGTACTTC. It specifies CASSLVGGGNIQYF. The V gene is TRBV11-2, the J gene TRBJ2-4; tentatively, D is TRBD2 (7 bases). The CDR3 covers 14 residues. CDR1 is SGHAT and CDR2 is FQNNGV in the germline V gene. With 1 base removed from V and 6 bases from J, the gap between germline ends came to 10 bases.

The chain couples TRBV2 to TRBJ1-5; tentatively, D is TRBD1 (6 bases). Between the trimmed V and J ends, which lost 3 bases and 8 bases, there was a span of 11 bases. This CDR3 is 13 amino acids long. Germline assignment: CDR1 SNHLY and CDR2 FYNNEI. Written as DNA, the CDR3 is TGTGCCAGCAGTGAGACAGGTATTGAGCCCCAGCATTTT. This encodes CASSETGIEPQHF.

The rearrangement links TRBV10-2 to TRBJ2-7; a weak D match, TRBD1 (5 bases). V gave up 5 bases and J gave up 9 bases, with 14 bases separating them. The germline gives CDR1 WSHSY, CDR2 SAAADI. This CDR3 region has 12 residues. The CDR3 nucleotides are TGCGCCAGCAGTCCCAGGGATACGGGGCAGTACTTC. This gives the protein CASSPRDTGQYF.

Remarks on this clone: The sample has other DNA sequences that encode this CDR3 too. This chain links TRBV19 with TRBJ1-1; 9 bases fit TRBD1. CDR3 length equals 13 residues. After removal of 8 bases from V and 0 bases from J, the junction contained 1 base not matched to a gene. From germline, CDR1 is LNHDA and CDR2 SQIVND (reference sequence). The CDR3: CASRDRVNTEAFF. The CDR3 DNA reads as TGTGCCAGTCGGGACAGGGTGAACACTGAAGCTTTCTTT.